This TCR beta chain was sequenced during a study of cytomegalovirus exposure and HLA in healthy donors. About the study: A data release that came early held approximately 85 million unique TCRs from HLA-typed donors.

V lost 3 bases to trimming and J lost 4 bases; unmatched junction nucleotides: 6. The germline gives CDR1 SQVTM, CDR2 ANQGSEA. This CDR3 has 15 amino acids. The PCR used 60 Vbeta and 13 Jbeta primers. TCRdb keeps only in-frame clones here, not all; method: immunoSEQ multiplex PCR. This sample has 220,000 or so clones, with around 86% found just once. In the case of this clone: Its antigen is still unknown.

General observations from the study: The study recorded 160 or so TCR beta chains that were cytomegalovirus-associated. There were several of the most significant clusters that appeared linked to common viral pathogens in a later analysis. It was reported that the classifier diagnosed cytomegalovirus status with high specificity and sensitivity in both the original and validation cohorts.

This receptor was obtained from a woman in her thirties or forties in good health and CMV-seronegative. V usage is TRBV29-1 and J usage is TRBJ2-1; TRBD1 matches at 10 bases. Material for sequencing was PBMCs. As DNA, the CDR3 is TGCAGCGTTGATAAAGGGACAGGGGTTTACAATGAGCAGTTCTTC. Its protein product is CSVDKGTGVYNEQFF.